This T cell receptor (beta chain) was identified during a study of cytomegalovirus exposure and HLA in healthy donors. Study-wide points: The productive fraction for most TCR beta V segments was about 90% or about 30% in an earlier analysis. Among TCR beta chains, those listed as cytomegalovirus-associated numbered some 170. In terms of immune exposure information, only CMV serostatus was available.

This CDR3 is built from 16 residues. Looked up from germline, CDR1 is SGHDN and CDR2 is FVKESK. Trimming took 0 bases from V and 9 from J; bases not matched to a gene: 4. Worth noting for this clone: Its antigen is currently unknown.

With 60 Vbeta and 13 Jbeta primers, the PCR was carried out. Profiling relied on immunoSEQ multiplex PCR, and the TCRdb table lists in-frame clones only, not all of them. The table includes 90,000 to 130,000 clones, 70% to 85% detected once. The material sequenced was PBMCs. This sequence was found in a man aged 25-40 years in good health and CMV-seropositive. The V call is TRBV14, the J call TRBJ2-1; 14 bases are shared with TRBD2. The CDR3 loop is CASSQDRLAGGREQFF. The CDR3 DNA reads as TGTGCCAGCAGCCAAGACCGACTAGCGGGGGGGCGTGAGCAGTTCTTC. Combining the CDR3 with reference TRBV14 and TRBJ2-1 gives the whole variable domain EAGVTQFPSHSVIEKGQTVTLRCDPISGHDNLYWYRRVMGKEIKFLLHFVKESKQDESGMPNNRFLAERTGGTYSTLKVQPAELEDSGVYFCASSQDRLAGGREQFFGPGTRLTVL.